The clone carrying this T cell receptor beta chain was detected many times. This sample was taken from a study of neurological immune-mediated disorders. The J segment lost 8 bases and the V segment lost 0 bases, leaving 16 bases of the junction unmatched. The CDR3 totals 18 residues. Germline CDR1 reads SGHDN; CDR2 reads FVKESK. The unsorted libraries originated from 2 million PBMCs that had been stored at -80 C. Each TCR transcript was tagged with a 10-nucleotide random UMI during 5'RACE. TCRdb reprocessed the 5' RACE reads via MiXCR and lists one record per CDR3 protein. The sample holds fewer than 65,000 distinct CDR3 sequences, about 4.2% seen once.

The chain uses TRBV14 and TRBJ2-1; 7 bases match TRBD2. This receptor was obtained from a man between 45 and 60 years old with multiple sclerosis. The sample taken for sequencing was PBMCs. CDR3 amino acids: CASSQDVASGGVHYEQFF. The DNA for the CDR3 is TGTGCCAGCAGCCAAGATGTCGCTAGCGGAGGGGTGCACTATGAGCAGTTCTTC. The full variable domain, its missing parts supplied by reference TRBV14 and TRBJ2-1, is EAGVTQFPSHSVIEKGQTVTLRCDPISGHDNLYWYRRVMGKEIKFLLHFVKESKQDESGMPNNRFLAERTGGTYSTLKVQPAELEDSGVYFCASSQDVASGGVHYEQFFGPGTRLTVL.